The next 19 T cell receptor beta chains were all read from a single sample in a study of cytomegalovirus exposure and HLA in healthy donors. 60 Vbeta and 13 Jbeta primers were used in PCR. Profiling relied on immunoSEQ multiplex PCR, and the TCRdb table lists in-frame clones only, not all of them. The sample holds 95,000 to 100,000 clones, under 85% seen once. Sample: PBMCs. The receptor set was obtained from a middle-aged woman in good health and CMV-seronegative.

The gene calls are TRBV6-1 and TRBJ2-2, with TRBD2 matching 7 bases. The CDR3 runs 15 residues. V dropped 7 bases and J dropped 1; count of bases not matched to a gene: 6. CDR1 MNHNS and CDR2 SASEGT come from the germline V gene. In DNA form, the CDR3 reads TGTGCCAGCAACATATGGGAGGGGAACACCGGGGAGCTGTTTTTT. This translates into CASNIWEGNTGELFF.

The chain uses TRBV10-2 and TRBJ1-2; 7 nucleotides align to TRBD1. Trimming removed 3 bases from V and 4 bases from J; junction bases left unmatched: 5. Germline V gene lookup returns CDR1 WSHSY and CDR2 SAAADI. This CDR3 comprises 14 residues. This CDR3 is CASSETTGFYGYTF. CDR3 coding DNA: TGCGCCAGCAGTGAAACGACAGGGTTCTATGGCTACACCTTC.

The genes are TRBV18 and TRBJ2-1, with D tentatively TRBD2 (6 bases). CDR1 is KGHSH, CDR2 LQKENI, per germline. This CDR3 contains 16 residues. V was shortened by 5 bases and J by 9 bases, with 23 bases between the two germline ends. Written as DNA, the CDR3 is TGTGCCAGCTCAAACTACCGGGACTCATCGTACCGTGAGCAGTTCTTC. Its protein product is CASSNYRDSSYREQFF.

This chain joins TRBV6-5 and TRBJ1-5; D possibly corresponds to TRBD1 (5 bases). V dropped 0 bases and J dropped 6 bases, with 12 bases sitting between them. From germline, CDR1 is MNHEY and CDR2 SVGAGI. The CDR3 loop spans 15 amino acids. The DNA for the CDR3 is TGTGCCAGCAGTTACTCGATTGGCGGGGCTCAGCCCCAGCATTTT. Translated, it gives CASSYSIGGAQPQHF.

The V gene is TRBV5-5, the J gene TRBJ2-2; TRBD2 might be the D (6 bases). V lost 5 bases and J 3 bases, leaving 14 bases between the germline ends. This CDR3 is built from 15 residues. Per germline, CDR1 SGHKS and CDR2 YYEKEE (reference sequence). CDR3 DNA sequence: TGTGCCAGCAGGCGGGAAGACGGACACACCGGGGAGCTGTTTTTT. It specifies CASRREDGHTGELFF. The variable domain in full, with the rest retrieved from reference TRBV5-5 and TRBJ2-2, is DAGVTQSPTHLIKTRGQQVTLRCSPISGHKSVSWYQQVLGQGPQFIFQYYEKEERGRGNFPDRFSARQFPNYSSELNVNALLLGDSALYLCASRREDGHTGELFFGEGSRLTVL.

This clone was seen only a few times. CDR3 sequence: CASSPGQASTDTQYF. CDR3 coding DNA: TGTGCCAGCTCACCGGGACAGGCGAGCACAGATACGCAGTATTTT. The chain has TRBV18 and TRBJ2-3; TRBD1 aligns across 8 bases. This CDR3 is 15 amino acids long. Germline CDR1 and CDR2: KGHSH and LQKENI. Trimming cost V 3 bases and J 0 bases; bases outside gene matches: 2.

Points on this clone: Other DNA sequences in the sample encode the same CDR3. In DNA, the CDR3 is TGTGCCAGCAGCAAAGGGACAAGCTCCTATAATTCACCCCTCCACTTT. Its protein is CASSKGTSSYNSPLHF. V usage is TRBV9 and J usage is TRBJ1-6, with TRBD1 as a possible D gene (6 bases). The CDR3 consists of 16 residues. V was shortened by 4 bases and J by 0 bases, with 11 bases between the two germline ends. The germline V gene has CDR1 SGDLS and CDR2 YYNGEE. Full variable domain (remainder filled in from reference TRBV9 and TRBJ1-6): DSGVTQTPKHLITATGQRVTLRCSPRSGDLSVYWYQQSLDQGLQFLIQYYNGEERAKGNILERFSAQQFPDLHSELNLSSLELGDSALYFCASSKGTSSYNSPLHFGNGTRLTVT.

Of note for this clone: The junction differs from germline at one of its ends, possibly a read error. J is TRBJ1-1 and V is TRBV7-9; 8 bases fit TRBD1. The CDR3 contains 16 residues. The germline V gene has CDR1 SEHNR and CDR2 FQNEAQ (reference sequence). This chain's CDR3 is CSSRNLLNRGDTEAFF. The CDR3 DNA sequence: TGTTCCAGCAGAAACCTTCTCAACAGGGGGGACACTGAAGCTTTCTTT.

This clone was recorded only once. V usage is TRBV28 and J usage is TRBJ1-5; D unclear. With 1 base removed from V and 5 bases from J, the gap between germline ends came to 6 bases. From germline, CDR1 is MDHEN and CDR2 SYDVKM. The CDR3 has 13 residues. DNA for the CDR3: TGTGCCAGCAGTTTATTGGAGGATCAGCCCCAGCATTTT. Residues: CASSLLEDQPQHF.

The chain links TRBV7-6 to TRBJ2-5, with D possibly being TRBD1 (5 bases). The CDR3 sequence is 13 residues long. CDR1 and CDR2 (germline): SGHVS, FNYEAQ. Trimming removed 2 bases at V and 5 bases at J, with 9 bases between. The CDR3 here is CASSLSGLETQYF. CDR3 nucleotides: TGTGCCAGCAGCTTATCAGGGTTGGAGACCCAGTACTTC.

Points on this clone: Other nucleotide sequences in the sample specify the same CDR3. J is TRBJ2-7 and V is TRBV6-1, with TRBD2 matching 10 bases. V was pared by 5 bases and J by 3 bases, with 1 base of the junction left unmatched. Germline V gene data show CDR1 as MNHNS and CDR2 as SASEGT. This CDR3 has 13 residues. This CDR3 is CASSRTSGYEQYF. DNA of the CDR3: TGTGCCAGCAGTCGGACTAGCGGCTACGAGCAGTACTTC.

Only one count was recorded for this clone. The rearrangement links TRBV11-2 to TRBJ2-5; 7 bases map to TRBD2. The ends lost 1 base at V and 2 bases at J; junction bases unmatched: 13. This CDR3 has 18 amino acids. CDR1 and CDR2 from the germline V gene are SGHAT and FQNNGV. CDR3 loop: CASSLGRWAGERQETQYF. The CDR3 region has the DNA TGTGCCAGCAGCTTAGGTCGTTGGGCGGGAGAGCGACAAGAGACCCAGTACTTC.

The J gene is TRBJ2-3, the V gene TRBV9; the match to TRBD1 covers 7 bases. The CDR3 is 15 residues long. Losses at the gene ends were 2 bases for V and 6 bases for J; bases not matched to a gene: 9. Germline CDR1 is SGDLS and CDR2 is YYNGEE. Here the CDR3 reads CASSVLTGLADTQYF. Here the CDR3 DNA reads TGTGCCAGCAGCGTGTTGACAGGGTTAGCGGATACGCAGTATTTT.

The chain is built from TRBV7-8 and TRBJ2-3; 7 bases are shared with TRBD1. Germline V gene data show CDR1 as SGHVS and CDR2 as FQNEAQ. Trimming at V came to 3 bases and at J to 3 bases, leaving 6 bases not matched to a gene. The CDR3 sequence is 15 residues long. The CDR3 reads CASSLWDSLTDTQYF. CDR3 sequence (DNA): TGTGCCAGCAGCTTGTGGGACAGCCTAACAGATACGCAGTATTTT.

This chain links TRBV4-3 with TRBJ2-3, with D possibly matching TRBD2 (6 bases). CDR3 size: 16 residues. Between the trimmed V and J ends, which lost 0 bases and 0 bases, there was a span of 10 bases. Germline CDR1 LGHNA, CDR2 YSLEER. CDR3 sequence reads: CASSQDRGTSTDTQYF. The CDR3 DNA reads TGCGCCAGCAGCCAAGATCGGGGGACTAGCACAGATACGCAGTATTTT.

This clone appeared once. V gene TRBV7-9 combines with J gene TRBJ2-5; TRBD2 matches at 7 bases. CDR1 is SEHNR and CDR2 is FQNEAQ in the germline V gene (reference sequence). The CDR3 spans 15 residues. V lost 0 bases, J lost 4 bases, and 5 bases stayed unmatched. CDR3 amino acids: CASSLAFGGRETQYF. The DNA of the CDR3 is TGTGCCAGCAGCTTAGCGTTCGGGGGGAGAGAGACCCAGTACTTC.

The rearrangement joins TRBV5-1 to TRBJ2-7; TRBD1 agrees at 7 bases. Germline V CDR1 and CDR2: SGHRS, YFSETQ. V trimming: 5 bases; J trimming: 2 bases; junction bases outside the gene matches: 7. CDR3 length: 14 residues. CDR3 bases: TGCGCCAGCAGTCACGACAGGGATACCTACGAGCAGTACTTC. It translates to CASSHDRDTYEQYF.

J is TRBJ2-7 and V is TRBV6-1; TRBD1 matches 7 bases. CDR3 length: 15 residues. Germline V gene lookup returns CDR1 MNHNS and CDR2 SASEGT. The V gene end was trimmed by 4 bases and the J gene end by 2 bases; junction bases not matched to a gene: 8. CDR3 loop: CASSAARQGAYEQYF. The CDR3 bases are TGTGCCAGCAGTGCCGCCCGACAGGGTGCCTACGAGCAGTACTTC.

This clone has only one observation. V gene TRBV9 combines with J gene TRBJ2-2; D might be TRBD2 (7 bases). The CDR3 has 17 residues. Germline V gene data show CDR1 as SGDLS and CDR2 as YYNGEE. V dropped 2 bases and J dropped 4 bases, with 18 bases sitting between them. The chain's CDR3 is CASSVGGGGRVTGELFF. The CDR3 DNA is TGTGCCAGCAGCGTTGGGGGGGGCGGGAGAGTCACCGGGGAGCTGTTTTTT.